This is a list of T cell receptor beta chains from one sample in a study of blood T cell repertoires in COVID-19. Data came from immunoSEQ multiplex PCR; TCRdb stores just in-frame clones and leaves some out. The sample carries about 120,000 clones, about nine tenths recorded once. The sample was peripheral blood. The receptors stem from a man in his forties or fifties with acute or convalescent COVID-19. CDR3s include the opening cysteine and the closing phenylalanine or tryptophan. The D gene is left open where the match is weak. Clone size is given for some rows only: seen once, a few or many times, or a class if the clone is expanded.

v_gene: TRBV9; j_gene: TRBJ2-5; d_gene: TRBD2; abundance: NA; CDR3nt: TGTGCCAGCAGCGCCCAGATAAGCGGGGGCCAAGAGACCCAGTACTTC; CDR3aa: CASSAQISGGQETQYF
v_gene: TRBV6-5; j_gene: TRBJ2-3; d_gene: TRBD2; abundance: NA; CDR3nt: TGTGCCAGCAGTTCGTCTAGCGGGTCCCCAGATACGCAGTATTTT; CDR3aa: CASSSSSGSPDTQYF
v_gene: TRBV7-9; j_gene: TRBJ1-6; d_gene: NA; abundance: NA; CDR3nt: TGTGCCAGCAGTACGAACAGGGTTAGCTCCTATAATTCACCCCTCCACTTT; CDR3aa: CASSTNRVSSYNSPLHF
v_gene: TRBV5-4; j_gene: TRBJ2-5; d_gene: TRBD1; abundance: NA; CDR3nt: TGTGCCAGCAGCTTGGATTCGGTAGGACAGGGGGCTGGGACCCAGTACTTC; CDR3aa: CASSLDSVGQGAGTQYF
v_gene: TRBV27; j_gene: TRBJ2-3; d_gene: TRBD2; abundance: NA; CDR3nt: TGTGCCAGCAGTTGGGGACTAGCGGAGGGCACAGATACGCAGTATTTT; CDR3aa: CASSWGLAEGTDTQYF
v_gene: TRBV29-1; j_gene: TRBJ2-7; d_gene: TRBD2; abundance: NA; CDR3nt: TGCAGCGCCGCGGGACTAGCGGGATATGGTGTGCAGTACTTC; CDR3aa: CSAAGLAGYGVQYF
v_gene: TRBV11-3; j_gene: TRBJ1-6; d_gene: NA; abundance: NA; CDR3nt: TGTGCCAGCAGCTTGGAGGGACTTGATTCACCCCTCCACTTT; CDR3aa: CASSLEGLDSPLHF
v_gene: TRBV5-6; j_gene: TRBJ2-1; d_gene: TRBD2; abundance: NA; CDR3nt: TGTGCCAGCAGCCGGACTAGCGAGCCTTACAATGAGCAGTTCTTC; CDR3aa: CASSRTSEPYNEQFF
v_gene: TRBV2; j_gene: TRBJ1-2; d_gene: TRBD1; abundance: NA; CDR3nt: TGTGCCAGCAGTGGGACAGGGGGGGCATATGGCTACACCTTC; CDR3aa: CASSGTGGAYGYTF
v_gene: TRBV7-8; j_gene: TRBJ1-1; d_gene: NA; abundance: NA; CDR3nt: TGTGCCAGCAGCCTCGAACCGTTTTACCTCGGAGGGAACACTGAAGCTTTCTTT; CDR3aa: CASSLEPFYLGGNTEAFF
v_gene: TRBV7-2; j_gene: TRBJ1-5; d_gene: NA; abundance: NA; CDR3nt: TGTGCCAGCAGCTTAGGGGCAGGGAATCAGCCCCAGCATTTT; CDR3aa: CASSLGAGNQPQHF
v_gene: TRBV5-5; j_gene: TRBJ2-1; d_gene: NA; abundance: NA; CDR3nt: TGTGCCAGCGCAATGGAGGATCCCTCCTACAATGAGCAGTTCTTC; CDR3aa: CASAMEDPSYNEQFF
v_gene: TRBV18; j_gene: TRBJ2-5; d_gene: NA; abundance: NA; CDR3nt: TGTGCCAGCTCACCAGGGGCGCAGGAGACCCAGTACTTC; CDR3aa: CASSPGAQETQYF
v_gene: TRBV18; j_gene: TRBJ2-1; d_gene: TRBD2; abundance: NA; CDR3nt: TGTGCCAGCTCAACGGGAGGGGTAGTCCCCTACAATGAGCAGTTCTTC; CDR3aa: CASSTGGVVPYNEQFF
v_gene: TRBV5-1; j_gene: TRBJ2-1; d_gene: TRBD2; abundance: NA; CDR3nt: TGCGCCAGCAGCTCCTACCTACTAGCGGGATTGTCCTACAATGAGCAGTTCTTC; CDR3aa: CASSSYLLAGLSYNEQFF
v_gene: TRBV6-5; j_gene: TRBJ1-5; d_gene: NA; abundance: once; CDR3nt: TGTGCCACCGAGAACGGACACAACTATCAGCCCCAGCATTTT; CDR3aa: CATENGHNYQPQHF
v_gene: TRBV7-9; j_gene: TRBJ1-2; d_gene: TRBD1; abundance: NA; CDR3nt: TGTGCCAGCAGCGGACAGGGGAATTCCTATGGCTACACCTTC; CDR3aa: CASSGQGNSYGYTF
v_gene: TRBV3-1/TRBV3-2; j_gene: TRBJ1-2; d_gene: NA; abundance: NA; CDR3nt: TGTGCCAGCAGCGTACAGGCTAACTATGGCTACACCTTC; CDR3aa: CASSVQANYGYTF
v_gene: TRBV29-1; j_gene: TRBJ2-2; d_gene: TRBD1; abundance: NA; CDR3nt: TGCAGCGTCAGGACAGGCCTCACCGGGGAGCTGTTTTTT; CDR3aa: CSVRTGLTGELFF
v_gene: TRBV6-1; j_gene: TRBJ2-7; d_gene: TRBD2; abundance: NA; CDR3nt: TGTGCCAGCAGTGAACTAGCGGGGTTTTACGAGCAGTACTTC; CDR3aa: CASSELAGFYEQYF
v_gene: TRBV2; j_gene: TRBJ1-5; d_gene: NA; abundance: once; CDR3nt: TGTGCCAGCAGTGATGGTTGGAGTAATCAGCCCCAGCATTTT; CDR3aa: CASSDGWSNQPQHF
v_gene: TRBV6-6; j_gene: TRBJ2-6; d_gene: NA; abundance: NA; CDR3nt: TGTGCCACCGCTCGAGGCTCTGGGGCCAACGTCCTGACTTTC; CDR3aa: CATARGSGANVLTF
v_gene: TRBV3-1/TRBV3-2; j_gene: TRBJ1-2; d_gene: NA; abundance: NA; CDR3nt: TGTGCCAGCAGCCAACTCTCTCGGGGGGTCTATGGCTACACCTTC; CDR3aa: CASSQLSRGVYGYTF
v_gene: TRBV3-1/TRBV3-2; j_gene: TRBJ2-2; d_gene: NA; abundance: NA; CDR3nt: TGTGCCAGCAGCCGCCTGACCCCCCAGGGAACCGGGGAGCTGTTTTTT; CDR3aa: CASSRLTPQGTGELFF
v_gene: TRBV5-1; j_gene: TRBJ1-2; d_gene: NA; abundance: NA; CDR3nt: TGCGCCAGCAGCTTTATTTACTCCTCGGGCTACACCTTC; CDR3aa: CASSFIYSSGYTF
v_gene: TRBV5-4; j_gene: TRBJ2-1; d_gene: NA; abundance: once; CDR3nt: TGTGCCAGCAGCTTGGGACTAACCAACTACAATGAGCAGTTCTTC; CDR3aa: CASSLGLTNYNEQFF
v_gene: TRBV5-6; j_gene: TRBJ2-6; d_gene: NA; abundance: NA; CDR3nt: TGTGCCAGCAGCCGATTACAGGGTTTCATCTCTGGGGCCAACGTCCTGACTTTC; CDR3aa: CASSRLQGFISGANVLTF
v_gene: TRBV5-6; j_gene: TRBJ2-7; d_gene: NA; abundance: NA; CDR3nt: TGTGCCAGCAGCTCTCCACTACGTAGGAGCTCCTACGAGCAGTACTTC; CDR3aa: CASSSPLRRSSYEQYF
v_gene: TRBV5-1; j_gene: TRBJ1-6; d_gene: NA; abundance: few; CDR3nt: TGCGCCAGCAGCTTGGATTATGGGGGCAGGGGCGATAATTCACCCCTCCACTTT; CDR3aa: CASSLDYGGRGDNSPLHF
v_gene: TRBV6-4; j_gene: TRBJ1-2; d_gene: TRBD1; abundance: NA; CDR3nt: TGTGCCAGCAGTGAGACAGGGAGCTATGGCTACACCTTC; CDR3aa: CASSETGSYGYTF
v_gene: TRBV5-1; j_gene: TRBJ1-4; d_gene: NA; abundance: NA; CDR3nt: TGCGCCAGCAGCTTGAGTGCCGCAGGGTCGGGCGATGAAAAACTGTTTTTT; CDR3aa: CASSLSAAGSGDEKLFF
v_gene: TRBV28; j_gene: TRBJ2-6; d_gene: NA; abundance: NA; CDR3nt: TGTGCCAGCAGTTTAAGCGGTGGGGCCAACGTCCTGACTTTC; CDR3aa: CASSLSGGANVLTF
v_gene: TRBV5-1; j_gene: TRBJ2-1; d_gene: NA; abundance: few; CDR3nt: TGCGCCAGCAGCTCGGACTCCTCCCATGAGCAGTTCTTC; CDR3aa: CASSSDSSHEQFF
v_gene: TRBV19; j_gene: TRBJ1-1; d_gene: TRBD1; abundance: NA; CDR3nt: TGTGCCAGGGACAGGGACGGCACTGAAGCTTTCTTT; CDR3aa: CARDRDGTEAFF
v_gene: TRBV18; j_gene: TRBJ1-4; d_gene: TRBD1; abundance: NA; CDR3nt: TGTGCCAGCTCGCCCGCGACAGGGCGCAATGAAAAACTGTTTTTT; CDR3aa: CASSPATGRNEKLFF
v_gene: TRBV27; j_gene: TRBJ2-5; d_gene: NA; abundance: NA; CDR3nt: TGTGCCAGCAGACGCGGACAGAATTGGGAGACCCAGTACTTC; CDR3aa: CASRRGQNWETQYF
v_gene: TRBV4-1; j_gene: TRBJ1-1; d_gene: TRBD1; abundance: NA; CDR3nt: TGCGCCAGCAGCCACAGGACAGGGGGTGAAGCTTTCTTT; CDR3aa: CASSHRTGGEAFF
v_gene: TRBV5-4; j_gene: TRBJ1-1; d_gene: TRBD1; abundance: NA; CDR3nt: TGTGCCAGCAGCCCAAGGTCGGGACAGCCATATCGGGGAACTGAAGCTTTCTTT; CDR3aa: CASSPRSGQPYRGTEAFF
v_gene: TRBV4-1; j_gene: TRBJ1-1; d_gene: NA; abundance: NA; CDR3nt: TGCGCCAGCAGCCAAGATTGGCAGAGCGACACTGAAGCTTTCTTT; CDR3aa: CASSQDWQSDTEAFF
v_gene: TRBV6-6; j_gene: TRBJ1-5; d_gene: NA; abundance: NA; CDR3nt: TGTGCCAGCAGAACCGCGGATCAGCCCCAGCATTTT; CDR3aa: CASRTADQPQHF
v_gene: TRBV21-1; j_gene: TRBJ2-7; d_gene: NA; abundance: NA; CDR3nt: TGTGCCAGCAGCAAGGGACAGGGCTCCTACGAGCAGTACTTC; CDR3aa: CASSKGQGSYEQYF
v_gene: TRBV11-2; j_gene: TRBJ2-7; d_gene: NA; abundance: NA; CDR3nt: TGTGCCAGCAGCTTAGAACGGACAAGCTCCTACGAGCAGTACTTC; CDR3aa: CASSLERTSSYEQYF
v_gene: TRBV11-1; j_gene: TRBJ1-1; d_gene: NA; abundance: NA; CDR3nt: TGTGCCAGCAGCCGACGGGGAGGGTACACTGAAGCTTTCTTT; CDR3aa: CASSRRGGYTEAFF
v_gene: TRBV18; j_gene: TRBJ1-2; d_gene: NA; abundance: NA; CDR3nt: TGTGCCAGCTCACCACGCCGCGGAGAGGGAACCTATGGCTACACCTTC; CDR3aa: CASSPRRGEGTYGYTF
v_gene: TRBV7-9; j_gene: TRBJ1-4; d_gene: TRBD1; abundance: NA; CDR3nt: TGTGCCAGCAGCTCCAGCTGGGACAGCGCTAATGAAAAACTGTTTTTT; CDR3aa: CASSSSWDSANEKLFF
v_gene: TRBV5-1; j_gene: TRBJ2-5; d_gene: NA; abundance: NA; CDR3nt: TGCGCCAGCAGGAGGGTGGGGATCCAAGAGACCCAGTACTTC; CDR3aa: CASRRVGIQETQYF
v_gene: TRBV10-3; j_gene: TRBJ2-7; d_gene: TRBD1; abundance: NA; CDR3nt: TGTGCCATCAGTGAGCCCCCGGGTAGGCCAGGGGGCTTCCACGAGCAGTACTTC; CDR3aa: CAISEPPGRPGGFHEQYF
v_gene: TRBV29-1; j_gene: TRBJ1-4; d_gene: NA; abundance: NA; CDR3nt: TGCAGCGTCCGGACTAATGAAAAACTGTTTTTT; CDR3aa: CSVRTNEKLFF
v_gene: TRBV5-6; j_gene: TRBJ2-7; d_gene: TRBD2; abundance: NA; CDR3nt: TGTGCCAGCAGCTTGGAGCTGTGGGACTATTCCTACGAGCAGTACTTC; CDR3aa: CASSLELWDYSYEQYF
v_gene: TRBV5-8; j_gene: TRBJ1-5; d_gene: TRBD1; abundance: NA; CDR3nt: TGTGCCAGCAGCGACAGGGTGGGCAATCAGCCCCAGCATTTT; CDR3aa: CASSDRVGNQPQHF
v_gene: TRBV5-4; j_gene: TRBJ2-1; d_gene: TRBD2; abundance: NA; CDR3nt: TGTGCCAGCAGCTTGTCTTTGAGCGGGAGGTCCTACAATGAGCAGTTCTTC; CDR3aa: CASSLSLSGRSYNEQFF
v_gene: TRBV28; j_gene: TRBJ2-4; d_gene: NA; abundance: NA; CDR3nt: TGTGCCAGCACCCCCCTCCCCGGGTTTCTTCAGTACTTC; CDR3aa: CASTPLPGFLQYF
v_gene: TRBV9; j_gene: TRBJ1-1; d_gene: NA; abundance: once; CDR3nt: TGTGCCAGCAGCCCCACAGGTGGCTCCACTGAAGCTTTCTTT; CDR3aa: CASSPTGGSTEAFF